This is a list of T cell receptor beta chains from one sample in a study of cytomegalovirus exposure and HLA in healthy donors. The method was immunoSEQ multiplex PCR; TCRdb's version includes in-frame clones alone and lacks a portion of them. The data contain approximately 84,000 clones, less than 80% of them seen just once; the ten biggest clones take up about 8.6%. The sample taken for sequencing was PBMCs. The source is a man aged 35-49 years in good health and CMV-seropositive. CDR3s include the opening cysteine and the closing phenylalanine or tryptophan. D genes are given only for firm matches. Some rows have no size entry. The others give once, few or many, or a class for an expanded clone.

TRBD1,few,TRBV5-8,20,TRBJ2-5,TGTGCCAGCCCGATACACCTCGGGTTGAGACAGGGGGTGCAACAAGAGACCCAGTACTTC,CASPIHLGLRQGVQQETQYF
NA,few,TRBV5-6,14,TRBJ1-3,TGTGCCAGCAGCTTTGACTACTCTGGAAACACCATATATTTT,CASSFDYSGNTIYF
TRBD1,NA,TRBV9,19,TRBJ1-3,TGTGCCAGCAGCGTAGGTGGAGGACAGGGTTTTTTAAGTAGGGACACCATATATTTT,CASSVGGGQGFLSRDTIYF
NA,NA,TRBV2,13,TRBJ1-4,TGTGCCAGCAGTGAGGTGGCCCAGGAAAAACTGTTTTTT,CASSEVAQEKLFF
TRBD1,NA,TRBV5-4,16,TRBJ1-1,TGTGCCAGCAGCTTTACCGGGACAGGGGGCATCCGTGAAGCTTTCTTT,CASSFTGTGGIREAFF
NA,NA,TRBV7-8,14,TRBJ1-4,TGTGCCAGCAGCCTAACCGGACAGTCAGAAAAACTGTTTTTT,CASSLTGQSEKLFF
NA,NA,TRBV29-1,13,TRBJ1-4,TGCAGCGTTATGATGCGGGGTTGGGAAAAACTGTTTTTT,CSVMMRGWEKLFF
NA,NA,TRBV19,14,TRBJ2-5,TGTGCCAGTAGTATTACCCAGGGGCAAGAGACCCAGTACTTC,CASSITQGQETQYF
TRBD2,NA,TRBV5-1,15,TRBJ2-7,TGCGCCAGCAGACCTAGACTAGCGGCACCCTACGAGCAGTACTTC,CASRPRLAAPYEQYF
TRBD1,NA,TRBV5-8,15,TRBJ2-5,TGTGCCAGCAGCTTGGGCCAGGGGGCAGGGGAGACCCAGTACTTC,CASSLGQGAGETQYF